This record concerns one T cell receptor (beta chain) sequence. The antigen is undetermined. The CDR3 totals 12 residues. Between the trimmed V and J ends, which lost 1 base and 4 bases, there was a span of 3 bases. Germline CDR1 SGHKS, CDR2 YYEKEE (reference sequence). These data originate in a study of T cell responses to AZD1222 COVID-19 vaccine. The study's findings and limits: Nearly half of the spike-specific TCRs reportedly recognize variant regions that carry no mutations. None of the repertoires were sampled until the peak T cell response had passed. Only a handful of AZD1222 recipients, five to seven in all, had baseline seropositivity. The donors showed a predominance of white British ancestry and of females, with possible underestimation of clonal diversity.

Assay: immunoSEQ multiplex PCR; the TCRdb copy retains only in-frame clones and omits some. This table has 100,000 to 150,000 clones, about nine tenths appearing once. The sequencing used peripheral blood, collected on day 0 of AZD1222 vaccination. V usage is TRBV5-5 and J usage is TRBJ1-5; D remains ambiguous. The receptor's source is an adult in good health. CDR3 loop: CASSLPNQPQHF. CDR3 bases: TGTGCCAGCAGCTTGCCGAATCAGCCCCAGCATTTT.